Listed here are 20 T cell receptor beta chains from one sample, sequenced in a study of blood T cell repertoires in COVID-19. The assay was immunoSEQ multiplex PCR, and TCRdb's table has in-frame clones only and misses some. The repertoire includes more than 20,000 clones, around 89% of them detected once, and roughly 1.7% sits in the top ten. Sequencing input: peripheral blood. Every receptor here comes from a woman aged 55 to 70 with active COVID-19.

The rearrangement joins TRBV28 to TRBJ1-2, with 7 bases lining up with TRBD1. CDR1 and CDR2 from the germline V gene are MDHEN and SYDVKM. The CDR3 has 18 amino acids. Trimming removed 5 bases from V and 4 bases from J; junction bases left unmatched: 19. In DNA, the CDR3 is TGTGCCAGCAGTAGCAATCATCTCCAACAGGGGCAGAGCTATGGCTACACCTTC. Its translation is CASSSNHLQQGQSYGYTF.

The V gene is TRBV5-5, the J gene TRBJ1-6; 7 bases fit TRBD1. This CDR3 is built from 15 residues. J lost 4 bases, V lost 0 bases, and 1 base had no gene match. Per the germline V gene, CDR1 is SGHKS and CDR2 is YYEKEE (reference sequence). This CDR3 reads CASSLEGQYNSPLHF. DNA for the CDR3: TGTGCCAGCAGCTTGGAGGGACAGTATAATTCACCCCTCCACTTT.

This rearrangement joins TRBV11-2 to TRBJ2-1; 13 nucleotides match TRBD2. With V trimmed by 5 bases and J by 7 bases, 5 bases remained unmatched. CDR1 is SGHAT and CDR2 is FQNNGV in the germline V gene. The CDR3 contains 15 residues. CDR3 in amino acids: CASSTGTSGMNEQFF. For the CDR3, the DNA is TGTGCCAGCAGCACCGGGACTAGCGGGATGAATGAGCAGTTCTTC. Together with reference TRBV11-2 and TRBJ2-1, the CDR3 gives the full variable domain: EAGVAQSPRYKIIEKRQSVAFWCNPISGHATLYWYQQILGQGPKLLIQFQNNGVVDDSQLPKDRFSAERLKGVDSTLKIQPAKLEDSAVYLCASSTGTSGMNEQFFGPGTRLTVL.

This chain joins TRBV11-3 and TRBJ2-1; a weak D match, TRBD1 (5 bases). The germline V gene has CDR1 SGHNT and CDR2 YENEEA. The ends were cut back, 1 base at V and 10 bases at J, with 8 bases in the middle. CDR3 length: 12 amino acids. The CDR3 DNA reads TGTGCCAGCAGCTTAGGCGACAGCGAGCAGTTCTTC. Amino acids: CASSLGDSEQFF.

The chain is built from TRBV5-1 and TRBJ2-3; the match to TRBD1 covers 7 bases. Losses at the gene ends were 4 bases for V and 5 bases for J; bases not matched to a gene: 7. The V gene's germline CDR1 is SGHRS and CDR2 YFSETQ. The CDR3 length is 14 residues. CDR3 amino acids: CASSPGQDKDTQYF. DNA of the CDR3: TGCGCCAGCAGCCCCGGACAGGATAAAGATACGCAGTATTTT.

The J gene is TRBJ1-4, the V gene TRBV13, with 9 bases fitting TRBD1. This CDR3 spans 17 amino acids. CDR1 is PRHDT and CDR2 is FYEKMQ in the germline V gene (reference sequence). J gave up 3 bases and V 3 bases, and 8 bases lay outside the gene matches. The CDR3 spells CASSFNYRGLANEKLFF. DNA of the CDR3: TGTGCCAGCAGCTTCAATTACAGGGGGCTAGCTAATGAAAAACTGTTTTTT.

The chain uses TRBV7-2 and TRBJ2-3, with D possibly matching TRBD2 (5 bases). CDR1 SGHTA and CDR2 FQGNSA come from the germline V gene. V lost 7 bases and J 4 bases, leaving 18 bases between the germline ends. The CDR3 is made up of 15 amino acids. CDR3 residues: CASTPRGPRPDTQYF. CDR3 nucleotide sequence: TGTGCCAGCACCCCAAGAGGGCCTCGCCCAGATACGCAGTATTTT.

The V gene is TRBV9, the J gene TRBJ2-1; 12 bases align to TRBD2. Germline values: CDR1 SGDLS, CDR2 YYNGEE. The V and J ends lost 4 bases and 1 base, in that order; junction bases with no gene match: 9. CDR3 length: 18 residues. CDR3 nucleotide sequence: TGTGCCAGCAGCTCTAGCGGGAGGGCCGATTGGTCCTACAATGAGCAGTTCTTC. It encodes CASSSSGRADWSYNEQFF.

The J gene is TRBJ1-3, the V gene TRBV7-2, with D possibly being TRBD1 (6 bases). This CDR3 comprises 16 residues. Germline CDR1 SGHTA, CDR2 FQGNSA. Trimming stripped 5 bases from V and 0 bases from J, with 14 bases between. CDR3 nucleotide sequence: TGTGCCAGCAGCCAAACAGGGCCCAGCTCTGGAAACACCATATATTTT. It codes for CASSQTGPSSGNTIYF.

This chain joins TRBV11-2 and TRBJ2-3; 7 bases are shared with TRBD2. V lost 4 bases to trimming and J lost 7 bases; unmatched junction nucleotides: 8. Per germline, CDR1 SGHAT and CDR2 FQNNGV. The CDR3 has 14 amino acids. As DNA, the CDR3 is TGTGCCAGCAGCTGGAACGGGAGGTCCAATACGCAGTATTTT. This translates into CASSWNGRSNTQYF.

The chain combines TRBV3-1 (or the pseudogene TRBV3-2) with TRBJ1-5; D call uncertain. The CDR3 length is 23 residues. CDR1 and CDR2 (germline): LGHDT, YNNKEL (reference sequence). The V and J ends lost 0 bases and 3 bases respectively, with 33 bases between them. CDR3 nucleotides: TGTGCCAGCAGCCAAGAAAGGCGGCAACCCTCTATCTGGTCCCATTTCGCCAATCAGCCCCAGCATTTT. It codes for CASSQERRQPSIWSHFANQPQHF.

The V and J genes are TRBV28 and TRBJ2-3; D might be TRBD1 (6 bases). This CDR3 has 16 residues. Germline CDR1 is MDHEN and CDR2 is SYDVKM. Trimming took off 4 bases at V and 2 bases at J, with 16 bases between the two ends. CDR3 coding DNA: TGTGCCAGCAGTTCCCCACAGGGATCCCACACAGATACGCAGTATTTT. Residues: CASSSPQGSHTDTQYF.

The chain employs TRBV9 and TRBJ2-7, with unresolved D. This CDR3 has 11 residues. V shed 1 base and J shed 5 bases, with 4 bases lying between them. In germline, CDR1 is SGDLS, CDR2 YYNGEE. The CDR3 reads CASSVRDEQYF. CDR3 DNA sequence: TGTGCCAGCAGCGTACGGGACGAGCAGTACTTC.

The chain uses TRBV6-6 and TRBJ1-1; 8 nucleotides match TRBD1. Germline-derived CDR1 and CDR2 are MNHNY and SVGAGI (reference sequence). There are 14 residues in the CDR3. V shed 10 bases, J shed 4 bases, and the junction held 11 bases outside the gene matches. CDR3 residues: CATSWQGAGTEAFF. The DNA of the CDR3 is TGTGCCACCTCTTGGCAGGGGGCGGGCACTGAAGCTTTCTTT.

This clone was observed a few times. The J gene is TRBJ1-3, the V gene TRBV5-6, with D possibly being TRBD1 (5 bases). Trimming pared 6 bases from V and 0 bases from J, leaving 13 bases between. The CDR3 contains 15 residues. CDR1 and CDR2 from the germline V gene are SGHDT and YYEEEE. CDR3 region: CASTLGVASGNTIYF. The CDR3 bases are TGTGCCAGCACCCTAGGGGTGGCCTCTGGAAACACCATATATTTT.

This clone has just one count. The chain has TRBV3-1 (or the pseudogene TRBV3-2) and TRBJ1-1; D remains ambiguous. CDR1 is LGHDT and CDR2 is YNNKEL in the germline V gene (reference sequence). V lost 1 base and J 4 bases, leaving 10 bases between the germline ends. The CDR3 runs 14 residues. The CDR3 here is CASSQAHGGTEAFF. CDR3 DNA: TGTGCCAGCAGCCAAGCCCACGGTGGCACTGAAGCTTTCTTT.

CDR3 sequence: CASSSGLATGELFF. In nucleotides, the CDR3 is TGTGCCAGTAGTTCGGGACTAGCGACCGGGGAGCTGTTTTTT. The chain links TRBV19 to TRBJ2-2; 10 bases match TRBD2. Trimming took 5 bases from V and 5 from J; bases not matched to a gene: 2. CDR3 length: 14 residues. The germline V gene has CDR1 LNHDA and CDR2 SQIVND (reference sequence). Supplemented by reference TRBV19 and TRBJ2-2, the full variable domain reads DGGITQSPKYLFRKEGQNVTLSCEQNLNHDAMYWYRQDPGQGLRLIYYSQIVNDFQKGDIAEGYSVSREKKESFPLTVTSAQKNPTAFYLCASSSGLATGELFFGEGSRLTVL.

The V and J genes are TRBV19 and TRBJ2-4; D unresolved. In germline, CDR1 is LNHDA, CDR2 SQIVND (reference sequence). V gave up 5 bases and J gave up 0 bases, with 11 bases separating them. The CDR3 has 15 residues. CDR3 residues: CASSYQSGAKNIQYF. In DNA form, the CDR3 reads TGTGCCAGTAGTTATCAGTCGGGAGCCAAAAACATTCAGTACTTC.

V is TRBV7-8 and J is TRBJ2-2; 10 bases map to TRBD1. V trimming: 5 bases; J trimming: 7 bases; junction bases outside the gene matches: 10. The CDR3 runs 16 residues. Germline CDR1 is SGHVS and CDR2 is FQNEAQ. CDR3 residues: CASSPQDRGRGGELFF. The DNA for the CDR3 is TGTGCCAGCAGCCCACAAGACAGGGGGCGCGGCGGGGAGCTGTTTTTT.

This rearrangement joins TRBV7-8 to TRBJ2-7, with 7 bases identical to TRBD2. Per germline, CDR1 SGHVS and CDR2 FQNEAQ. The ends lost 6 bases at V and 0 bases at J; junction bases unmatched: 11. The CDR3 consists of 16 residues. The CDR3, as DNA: TGTGCCAGCAGTCCATTGAGCGGGACTGTCTCCTACGAGCAGTACTTC. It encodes CASSPLSGTVSYEQYF.